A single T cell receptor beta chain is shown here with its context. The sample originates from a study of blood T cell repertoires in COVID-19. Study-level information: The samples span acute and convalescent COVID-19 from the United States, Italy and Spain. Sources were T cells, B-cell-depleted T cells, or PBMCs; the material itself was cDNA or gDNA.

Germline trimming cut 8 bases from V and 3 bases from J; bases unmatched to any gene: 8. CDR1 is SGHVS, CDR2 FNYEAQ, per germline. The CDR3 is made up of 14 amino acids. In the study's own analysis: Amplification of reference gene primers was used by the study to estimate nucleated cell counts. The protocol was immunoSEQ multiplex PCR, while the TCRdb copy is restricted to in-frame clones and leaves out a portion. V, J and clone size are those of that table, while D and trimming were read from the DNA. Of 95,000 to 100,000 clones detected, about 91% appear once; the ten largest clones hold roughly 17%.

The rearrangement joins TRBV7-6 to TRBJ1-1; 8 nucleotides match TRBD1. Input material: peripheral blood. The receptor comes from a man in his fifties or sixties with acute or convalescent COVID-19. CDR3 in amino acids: CASSTGQGDTEAFF. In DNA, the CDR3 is TGTGCCAGCTCTACCGGACAGGGTGACACTGAAGCTTTCTTT.